Listed here are 24 T cell receptor beta chains from one sample, sequenced in a study of T cells in Graves' hyperthyroidism and ophthalmopathy. RNA transcripts yielded amplified TCR beta CDR3 regions. RT-PCR in the first round (using the HTBI primer set) targeted the TCR CDR3. TCRdb called the multiplex PCR reads again in MiXCR, with one record for every CDR3 protein. The sample holds approximately 630,000 distinct CDR3 sequences, around 15% seen once. Source material: blood. These receptors were taken from a woman in her 30s with Graves' hyperthyroidism.

This clonotype came up a few times. V gene TRBV6-1 combines with J gene TRBJ2-2; D is possibly TRBD1 (7 bases). The CDR3 extends over 15 amino acids. Per the germline V gene, CDR1 is MNHNS and CDR2 is SASEGT. Trimming took 5 bases from V and 3 from J, leaving 13 bases between them. Here the CDR3 reads CASSSGQRDTGELFF. Written as DNA, the CDR3 is TGTGCCAGCAGTTCGGGACAGCGGGACACCGGGGAGCTGTTTTTT.

Details on this clonotype: One end of the junction varies from germline; a read error may be responsible. The genes are TRBV28 and TRBJ1-2, with D possibly TRBD1 on 6 matching bases. The CDR3 loop spans 15 amino acids. Germline CDR1 and CDR2: MDHEN and SYDVKM. This CDR3 is CASSRTMDSSYGYTF. The CDR3 DNA follows: TGTGCCAGCAGTCGTACGATGGACAGCTCCTATGGCTATACCTTC.

This clonotype was seen many times. The gene calls are TRBV6-6 and TRBJ1-1; D is possibly TRBD1 (5 bases). The ends were cut back, 0 bases at V and 1 base at J, with 15 bases in the middle. CDR3 length: 17 residues. Germline CDR1 is MNHNY and CDR2 is SVGAGI (reference sequence). The CDR3 sequence is CASSYSRATVSNTEAFF. The CDR3 DNA follows: TGTGCCAGCAGTTACTCGAGGGCGACAGTATCGAACACTGAAGCTTTCTTT.

In its sample, this clonotype was seen many times. The chain links TRBV11-2 to TRBJ2-5; 7 bases are shared with TRBD1. The V segment lost 4 bases and the J segment 4 bases; nucleotides outside the gene matches: 3. Per the germline V gene, CDR1 is SGHAT and CDR2 is FQNNGV. This CDR3 has 13 amino acids. The chain's CDR3 is CASSSHRGETQYF. The CDR3 nucleotides are TGTGCCAGCAGCTCCCACAGGGGAGAGACCCAGTACTTC.

In its sample, this clonotype was seen many times. This chain uses TRBV19 with TRBJ1-3; the match to TRBD1 covers 9 bases. CDR3 length equals 14 residues. Losses at the gene ends were 8 bases for V and 3 bases for J; bases not matched to a gene: 5. Germline-derived CDR1 and CDR2 are LNHDA and SQIVND (reference sequence). The CDR3 coding sequence is TGTGCCAGTGGAAGGACAGGGGATGGAAACACCATATATTTT. This sequence encodes CASGRTGDGNTIYF.

This clonotype appeared many times. This chain uses TRBV30 with TRBJ1-1, with D possibly being TRBD1 (5 bases). Trimming took 7 bases from V and 1 from J, leaving 13 bases between them. Per the germline V gene, CDR1 is GTSNPN and CDR2 is SVGIG (reference sequence). This CDR3 has 13 amino acids. The CDR3 loop reads CASAVDTNTEAFF. The CDR3 nucleotides are TGTGCCTCCGCCGTGGACACGAACACTGAAGCTTTCTTT. Full variable domain (remainder filled in from reference TRBV30 and TRBJ1-1): SQTIHQWPATLVQPVGSPLSLECTVEGTSNPNLYWYRQAAGRGLQLLFYSVGIGQISSEVPQNLSASRPQDRQFILSSKKLLLSDSGFYLCASAVDTNTEAFFGQGTRLTVV.

This clonotype was seen repeatedly, ten times or more. The chain is built from TRBV2 and TRBJ1-1; D call uncertain. Germline V gene sequence: CDR1 SNHLY, CDR2 FYNNEI. V lost 3 bases, J lost 0 bases, and 11 bases lay in between. There are 15 residues in the CDR3. CDR3 residues: CASSEERIMNTEAFF. CDR3 DNA sequence: TGTGCCAGCAGTGAGGAAAGGATAATGAACACTGAAGCTTTCTTT.

This clonotype was counted a few times. The chain recombines TRBV20-1 with TRBJ2-2; 9 nucleotides align to TRBD2. Germline-derived CDR1 and CDR2 are DFQATT and SNEGSKA (reference sequence). The CDR3 loop spans 15 amino acids. The ends lost 6 bases at V and 6 bases at J; junction bases unmatched: 11. The CDR3 sequence: CSANSLAGFSGELFF. The DNA for the CDR3 is TGCAGTGCCAATTCACTAGCGGGCTTCTCCGGGGAGCTGTTTTTT.

This clonotype was detected only a few times. The rearrangement uses TRBV20-1 and TRBJ2-2, with D uncertain. CDR1 is DFQATT and CDR2 is SNEGSKA in the germline V gene (reference sequence). Trimming pared 6 bases from V and 1 base from J, leaving 15 bases between. CDR3 length: 15 residues. The CDR3 coding sequence is TGCAGTGCCTTGGGTAGCACTGGGAACACCGGGGAGCTGTTTTTT. Translated: CSALGSTGNTGELFF.

The chain carries TRBV6-1 and TRBJ2-1, with D hard to call. The CDR3 spans 14 residues. CDR1 and CDR2 from the germline V gene are MNHNS and SASEGT. V was pared by 6 bases and J by 0 bases, with 9 bases between. The CDR3: CASRSRYSYNEQFF. CDR3 nucleotide sequence: TGTGCCAGCAGGTCGCGCTACTCCTACAATGAGCAGTTCTTC.

Only a few counts were recorded for this clonotype. The chain is built from TRBV19 and TRBJ2-3, with 7 bases matching TRBD2. V gave up 5 bases and J gave up 5 bases; unmatched junction bases: 16. The length of the CDR3 is 17 residues. Germline assignment: CDR1 LNHDA and CDR2 SQIVND (reference sequence). The CDR3 region is CASSVATLAFGGDTQYF. The CDR3 DNA reads TGTGCCAGTAGTGTAGCTACACTAGCGTTCGGTGGAGATACGCAGTATTTT.

In the case of this clonotype: A read error may account for a junction end that differs from germline. The chain recombines TRBV9 with TRBJ2-6; D remains unclear. CDR3 length equals 16 residues. Germline V gene sequence: CDR1 SGDLS, CDR2 YYNGEE. The CDR3 loop reads CASGVGSGTGANVLTF. DNA for the CDR3: TGTGCCAGCGGCGTAGGATCTGGAACTGGGGCCAACGTCCTGACTTTC.

In this sample, this clonotype turned up many times. The DNA of the CDR3 is TGTGCCAGCAGTCCCCCCGACAGCGACAACACTGAAGCTTTCTTT. It codes for CASSPPDSDNTEAFF. The chain employs TRBV6-1 and TRBJ1-1; D is perhaps TRBD1 (5 bases). The CDR3 is made up of 15 amino acids. V shed 5 bases and J shed 2 bases, with 15 bases lying between them. CDR1 MNHNS and CDR2 SASEGT come from the germline V gene.

This clonotype came up a few times. The chain joins TRBV15 to TRBJ2-5; the match to TRBD2 covers 11 bases. After removal of 9 bases from V and 5 bases from J, the junction contained 11 bases not matched to a gene. The germline CDR1 and CDR2 sequences are LNHNV and YYDKDF (reference sequence). The CDR3 consists of 15 residues. Here the CDR3 DNA reads TGTGCCACAAACTTCGGGACTAGCGGCAGGGAGACCCAGTACTTC. This translates into CATNFGTSGRETQYF.

The rearrangement uses TRBV27 and TRBJ2-1, with 12 nucleotides matching TRBD2. The CDR3 totals 15 residues. Unmatched junction bases numbered 6, after V lost 3 bases and J lost 9 bases. From germline, CDR1 is MNHEY and CDR2 SMNVEV (reference sequence). The CDR3 DNA sequence: TGTGCCAGCAGTTTGCTAGCGGGAGGGCCGTTTGAGCAGTTCTTC. It specifies CASSLLAGGPFEQFF.

There are many counts of this clonotype. The chain joins TRBV7-2 to TRBJ2-5, with D possibly matching TRBD2 (6 bases). Germline CDR1 is SGHTA and CDR2 is FQGNSA. V was shortened by 1 base and J by 5 bases, with 17 bases between the two germline ends. The CDR3 is 16 amino acids. DNA of the CDR3: TGTGCCAGCAGCTTAGTGGTGACTAGGGGCGGGGAGACCCAGTACTTC. This translates into CASSLVVTRGGETQYF.

This clonotype was recorded at least ten times. The chain joins TRBV7-9 to TRBJ2-1; D perhaps matches TRBD1 (5 bases). V gave up 1 base and J gave up 8 bases, with 12 bases separating them. CDR1 is SEHNR, CDR2 FQNEAQ, per germline (reference sequence). The CDR3 runs 14 residues. In DNA form, the CDR3 reads TGTGCCAGCAGCTTAGTTCAGGGAACATATGAGCAGTTCTTC. Its protein is CASSLVQGTYEQFF.

The chain links TRBV4-1 to TRBJ2-1, with D perhaps matching TRBD2 (5 bases). The germline V and J ends were trimmed by 6 bases and 6 bases, with 18 bases remaining between them. This CDR3 contains 15 residues. Germline-derived CDR1 and CDR2 are MGHRA and YSYEKL. CDR3 protein: CASSQIGLFFNEQFF. For the CDR3, the DNA is TGCGCCAGCAGTCAGATCGGACTTTTTTTCAATGAGCAGTTCTTC.

This clonotype has ten or more counts. The rearrangement joins TRBV28 to TRBJ2-1; 9 nucleotides match TRBD2. V shed 2 bases and J 5 bases; nucleotides not matched to a gene: 10. The CDR3 is 17 amino acids. Germline lookup yields CDR1 MDHEN and CDR2 SYDVKM. CDR3 sequence: CASSLDGRASGNNEQFF. As DNA, the CDR3 is TGTGCCAGCAGTTTAGATGGGAGGGCTAGCGGGAACAATGAGCAGTTCTTC. The full variable domain, in which reference TRBV28 and TRBJ2-1 provide the parts outside the CDR3, is DVKVTQSSRYLVKRTGEKVFLECVQDMDHENMFWYRQDPGLGLRLIYFSYDVKMKEKGDIPEGYSVSREKKERFSLILESASTNQTSMYLCASSLDGRASGNNEQFFGPGTRLTVL.

This clonotype was seen many times. V gene TRBV5-1 combines with J gene TRBJ1-2, with 7 bases aligning to TRBD1. The trim removed 4 bases at V and 4 bases at J, leaving 10 bases unmatched. This CDR3 is 15 amino acids long. CDR1 SGHRS and CDR2 YFSETQ come from the germline V gene. The CDR3, as DNA: TGCGCCAGCAGCAGCAGTACAGGGGTGGGCTATGGCTACACCTTC. Amino acids: CASSSSTGVGYGYTF.

This clonotype has just a few counts. This chain uses TRBV20-1 with TRBJ2-7; TRBD1 is a possible D gene (6 bases). Between the trimmed V and J ends, which lost 1 base and 3 bases, there was a span of 13 bases. CDR3 length equals 14 residues. The V gene's germline CDR1 is DFQATT and CDR2 SNEGSKA (reference sequence). For the CDR3, the DNA is TGCAGTGCTAGAGGTCAGGCAGGGGACTACGAGCAGTACTTC. This gives the protein CSARGQAGDYEQYF.

The genes are TRBV2 and TRBJ2-3; TRBD1 matches 8 bases. Losses at the gene ends were 7 bases for V and 3 bases for J; bases not matched to a gene: 9. This CDR3 region has 15 residues. The germline gives CDR1 SNHLY, CDR2 FYNNEI. DNA of the CDR3: TGTGCCAGCATCGAGTCAGGGGGCGCGACAGATACGCAGTATTTT. Its protein is CASIESGGATDTQYF. Full variable domain (missing parts from reference TRBV2 and TRBJ2-3): EPEVTQTPSHQVTQMGQEVILRCVPISNHLYFYWYRQILGQKVEFLVSFYNNEISEKSEIFDDQFSVERPDGSNFTLKIRSTKLEDSAMYFCASIESGGATDTQYFGPGTRLTVL.

This clonotype came up many times. In nucleotides, the CDR3 is TGTGCCAGCAGCTTTGGGTGGGCAGATACGCAGTATTTT. Its protein product is CASSFGWADTQYF. The V gene is TRBV11-2, the J gene TRBJ2-3; D call uncertain. The CDR3 totals 13 residues. Germline CDR1 reads SGHAT; CDR2 reads FQNNGV. Trimming left V 3 bases short and J 4 bases short, with 8 bases between. Full variable domain (outside the CDR3, taken from reference TRBV11-2 and TRBJ2-3): EAGVAQSPRYKIIEKRQSVAFWCNPISGHATLYWYQQILGQGPKLLIQFQNNGVVDDSQLPKDRFSAERLKGVDSTLKIQPAKLEDSAVYLCASSFGWADTQYFGPGTRLTVL.

This clonotype came up many times. The chain recombines TRBV28 with TRBJ2-5; D might be TRBD1 or TRBD2, each matching 6 bases. CDR1 is MDHEN and CDR2 is SYDVKM in the germline V gene. The CDR3 consists of 14 residues. V was pared by 2 bases and J by 3 bases, with 10 bases between. The CDR3 DNA sequence: TGTGCCAGCAGTTTAAGGGGGGCTAAAGAGACCCAGTACTTC. It is translated as CASSLRGAKETQYF. Together with reference TRBV28 and TRBJ2-5, the CDR3 gives the full variable domain: DVKVTQSSRYLVKRTGEKVFLECVQDMDHENMFWYRQDPGLGLRLIYFSYDVKMKEKGDIPEGYSVSREKKERFSLILESASTNQTSMYLCASSLRGAKETQYFGPGTRLLVL.